This T cell receptor (beta chain) was sequenced in a study of CD8+ T cells in alopecia areata (dated by TCRdb to the late 2010s). Regarding the study in general: The treated patients took part in an open-label pilot trial in which moderate-to-severe alopecia areata was treated with oral tofacitinib at 5 to 10 mg twice daily. TCRbeta CDR3 regions were amplified by immunoSEQ multiplex PCR with 35 Vbeta forward and 13 Jbeta reverse primers. Disease severity in treated patients was measured with the SALT score, which quantifies the percentage of affected scalp surface area. In both human patients and the C3H/HeJ mouse model, the study applied high-throughput TCRbeta sequencing to look at T cell clonal expansion in alopecia areata. Scalp clonality was compared across normal scalp (n=4), patchy alopecia areata scalp (n=8), and alopecia totalis/universalis scalp (n=8). Tofacitinib-treated patients had biopsies at baseline and at 4 and 24 weeks of treatment, with a later scalp biopsy in several patients. Human TCRbeta sequencing covered scalp tissue and sorted CD4+ and CD8+ peripheral blood T cells from patchy and totalis/universalis alopecia areata patients and healthy controls. Tofacitinib was given for 6 to 18 months, followed by 6 months of follow-up off drug to assess delayed response and recurrence. RNA was obtained with the PAXgene miRNA kit for fixed scalp, the miRNeasy kit for PBMCs, and the RNeasy kit for mouse skin.

This clone was recorded at least ten times. Its specific antigen is unknown. No much larger clonotype is one base removed from it; base qualities were not supplied. Other DNA sequences of this sample code for an identical CDR3. The investigation overall reported the following: Because the treated cohort was small and included a single nonresponder, larger studies are needed to assess links between baseline CD8+ expansion and response. Scalp clonality and the number of expanded CD8+ clones among the top 100 scalp clones were significantly decreased by tofacitinib. Shared TCR sequences between patients were less evident than in mice, which may be partly attributable to HLA diversity in the patient population. Lesional scalp, especially in alopecia totalis/universalis, showed higher clonality and more expanded CD8+ clones than normal scalp, suggesting antigenic drive. Unlike mouse skin, which is dominated by gammadelta T cells, normal human skin has resident alphabeta T cells that are also sequenced, and this complicates analysis of the scalp TCR repertoire. During tofacitinib treatment, many expanded lesional clones stuck around in both scalp and blood, and this persistence may partly explain why relapse happens after treatment is stopped.

V was cut back by 7 bases and J by 5 bases, leaving a gap of 14 bases between them. The germline V gene gives CDR1 as MDHEN and CDR2 as SYDVKM. The CDR3 covers 13 residues, taking in both the cysteine and the phenylalanine. The CDR3 DNA has 39 bases and is translated from base 1. Read against the paper, the sample's treatment or condition label means: oral pan-JAK inhibitor, 5-10 mg twice daily. Lesional scalp punch biopsies and peripheral blood were collected from alopecia areata patients. After PBMCs were isolated by density centrifugation and stained for CD3, CD4 and CD8, a FACSAria was used to sort CD4+ and CD8+ T cells. Preparation of the library involved the immunoSEQ multiplex PCR assay. To provide template for TCR sequencing, every sample had RNA extracted and reverse transcribed into cDNA. SuperScript III was used to make first-strand cDNA, primed with a 2:1 mix of oligo-dT and random hexamers. A synthetic immune receptor repertoire was used to assess amplification bias, and residual bias was removed computationally. For the original study's pipeline: Raw reads were preprocessed for error removal, and CDR3 was defined according to IMGT conventions as running from the conserved cysteine to phenylalanine. Clonality was calculated as 1 minus Shannon entropy normalized by log2 of the number of productive unique TCRs. Whether each scalp clone was CD4 or CD8 was inferred by checking scalp TCRbeta sequences against the CD4 and CD8 repertoires from sorted blood. TCRdb mirrors the immuneACCESS table, restricted to in-frame sequences. Some clones are absent from its copies; in checked studies, under half trace to an unresolved V gene, and the reason for the others is unknown. V, J and clone size reflect that table, while D and trimming were determined from the DNA. The table for this sample lists 200,000 or so clones; roughly 40% of them were counted only once. Jointly, the top ten make up over 2.5% of the sample.

The sequence joins TRBV28 to TRBJ1-2; confidence is insufficient to name the D gene. The receptor was derived from a human donor with alopecia areata. The sample in question was CD4+ T cells sorted from blood, obtained at approximately week 39, from a patient treated with tofacitinib. The CDR3 here reads CASTPPGEYGYTF. The DNA reads as follows: TGTGCCAGCACCCCTCCGGGCGAGTATGGCTACACCTTC.